This T cell receptor beta chain was sequenced in a study of regulatory dendritic cells for organ transplantation. This clone showed up just once. Its antigen is not identified. Allogeneic regulatory or mature dendritic cells were co-cultured for roughly five days with CFSE-labeled sorted T cells at 1:10. The assay was immunoSEQ multiplex PCR, and TCRdb's table has in-frame clones only and misses some. The repertoire holds around 3,500 clones, with roughly three fifths as singletons. The CDR3 runs to 16 residues. V trimming: 1 base; J trimming: 4 bases; junction bases outside the gene matches: 7. CDR1 and CDR2 (germline): SEHNR, FQNEAQ (reference sequence).

Sequencing was done on a sample of memory CD8+ T cells from blood cultured with dendritic cells. Subset specified: CD45RO+ memory T cells. The rearrangement links TRBV7-9 to TRBJ1-2; 9 bases fit TRBD1. This TCR derives from a human donor in good health. Here the CDR3 reads CASSLGLGQGSYGYTF. CDR3 coding DNA: TGTGCCAGCAGCTTAGGCTTGGGACAGGGATCCTATGGCTACACCTTC.